The clone carrying this T cell receptor beta chain was seen only once. Trimming cost V 3 bases and J 4 bases; bases outside gene matches: 12. The CDR3 sequence is 18 residues long. The record originates from a study of blood T cell repertoires in COVID-19. Across the whole study: Sites in the United States, Italy and Spain provided acute and convalescent COVID-19 samples.

As handled by the study authors: Reference gene primer amplification in the assay estimated nucleated cell counts. Generated by immunoSEQ multiplex PCR, the TCRdb table keeps only in-frame clones and is missing some. V and J calls and clone size come straight from that table; D and trimming were deduced from the DNA. The sample includes around 300,000 clones, roughly 90% of them seen just once. The chain is built from TRBV5-3 and TRBJ2-3; 12 bases align to TRBD1. TRBV5-3 has ORF status, its function being uncertain. The sequenced sample consisted of peripheral blood. The TCR was taken from a middle-aged woman who had recovered from COVID-19. CDR3 amino acids: CARSWDNPGQGASDTQYF. CDR3 nucleotide sequence: TGTGCCAGAAGCTGGGATAATCCGGGACAGGGGGCCTCAGATACGCAGTATTTT.